This T cell receptor beta chain is drawn from a study of T cell responses to AZD1222 COVID-19 vaccine. Overall study findings and caveats: Donors were largely white British and mainly female; clonal diversity was possibly underestimated.

Points on this clone: Its antigen is currently unknown.

Trimming took 2 bases from V and 0 from J; bases not matched to a gene: 5. This CDR3 is built from 17 residues. CDR1 is SGHKS, CDR2 YYEKEE, per germline (reference sequence). The method was immunoSEQ multiplex PCR; TCRdb's version includes in-frame clones alone and lacks a portion of them. The table lists 50,000 to 70,000 clones, less than 90% of them singletons, with 6.9% in the top ten. The rearrangement uses TRBV5-5 and TRBJ2-2, with 9 bases that match TRBD2. The material was peripheral blood, obtained 28 days after the second AZD1222 dose. This clonotype was sampled from an adult who received the AZD1222 COVID-19 vaccine. The CDR3 DNA reads as TGTGCCAGCAGCTTTAGCGGGAGCGCCACGAACACCGGGGAGCTGTTTTTT. The encoded protein is CASSFSGSATNTGELFF. Full variable domain (rest looked up from reference TRBV5-5 and TRBJ2-2): DAGVTQSPTHLIKTRGQQVTLRCSPISGHKSVSWYQQVLGQGPQFIFQYYEKEERGRGNFPDRFSARQFPNYSSELNVNALLLGDSALYLCASSFSGSATNTGELFFGEGSRLTVL.